This T cell receptor beta chain is from a study of blood T cell repertoires in COVID-19. Looking at the study overall: Sites in the United States, Italy and Spain provided acute and convalescent COVID-19 samples. T cells, B-cell-depleted T cells, or PBMCs provided the cDNA or gDNA that served as material.

Per the original data handling: Using reference gene primer amplification, nucleated cell counts were estimated. Clones were read by immunoSEQ multiplex PCR, and TCRdb kept only the in-frame ones, dropping some. That table is the source of V, J and clone size, and D and trimming were worked out from the DNA. Of about 120,000 clones listed, 65% to 85% are singletons. Germline values: CDR1 SGHTA, CDR2 FQGNSA. The CDR3 has 13 amino acids. Between the trimmed V and J ends, which lost 4 bases and 3 bases, there was a span of 8 bases. This clonotype was sampled from a woman aged 70-85 years with acute or convalescent COVID-19. The genes are TRBV7-2 and TRBJ2-3; D not resolved. Sequenced: peripheral blood. The CDR3 DNA follows: TGTGCCAGCAGCTGGAGAAGGACAGATACGCAGTATTTT. It encodes CASSWRRTDTQYF.